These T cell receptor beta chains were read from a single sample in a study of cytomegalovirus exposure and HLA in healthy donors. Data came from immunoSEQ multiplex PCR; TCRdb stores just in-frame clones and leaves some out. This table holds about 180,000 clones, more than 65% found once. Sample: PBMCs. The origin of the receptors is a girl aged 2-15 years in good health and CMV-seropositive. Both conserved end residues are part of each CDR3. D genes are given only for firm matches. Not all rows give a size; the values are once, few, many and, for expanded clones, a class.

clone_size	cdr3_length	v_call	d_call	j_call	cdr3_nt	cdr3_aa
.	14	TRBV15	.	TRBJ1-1	TGTGCCACCAGCAGCGGGAGTTCCAACACTGAAGCTTTCTTT	CATSSGSSNTEAFF
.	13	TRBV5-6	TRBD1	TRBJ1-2	TGTGCCAGCAGCCTGGGACAGCACTATGGCTACACCTTC	CASSLGQHYGYTF
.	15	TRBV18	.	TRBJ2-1	TGTGCCAGCTCACCGCTCTCTAGCTCCTACAATGAGCAGTTCTTC	CASSPLSSSYNEQFF
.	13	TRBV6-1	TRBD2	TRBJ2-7	TGTGCCATCGCGCGGACTAGTTGGTACGAGCAGTACTTC	CAIARTSWYEQYF
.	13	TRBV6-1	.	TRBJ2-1	TGTGCCAGCAGTAAAACAGGGATCCCCTGGGAGTTCTTC	CASSKTGIPWEFF
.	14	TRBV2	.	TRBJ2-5	TGTGCCAGCAGTGGGAGAGCCCGAAGGGAGACCCAGTACTTC	CASSGRARRETQYF
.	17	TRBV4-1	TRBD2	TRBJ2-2	TGCGCCAGCAGCCAAGCCCCTAGCGGGAGCGTCACCGGGGAGCTGTTTTTT	CASSQAPSGSVTGELFF
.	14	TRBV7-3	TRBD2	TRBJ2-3	TGTGCCATCAGCTTAGAGCTAGCGGCAGATACGCAGTATTTT	CAISLELAADTQYF
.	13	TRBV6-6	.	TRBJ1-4	TGTGCCGGCACCCGGGCAACTAATGAAAAACTGTTTTTT	CAGTRATNEKLFF
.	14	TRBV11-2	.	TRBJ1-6	TGTGCCAGCAGCTTAAACGCGGCGGAAGGACCCCTCCACTTT	CASSLNAAEGPLHF
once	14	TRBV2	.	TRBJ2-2	TGTGCCAGCAATCCGGGGGCGAACACCGGGGAGCTGTTTTTT	CASNPGANTGELFF
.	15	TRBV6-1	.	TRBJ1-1	TGTGCCAGCAGCCATGGGGGGGTCCGGAACACTGAAGCTTTCTTT	CASSHGGVRNTEAFF
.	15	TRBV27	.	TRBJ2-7	TGTGCCAGCAGTTTGGCCAGGGATGCGTCCTACGAGCAGTACTTC	CASSLARDASYEQYF
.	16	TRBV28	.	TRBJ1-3	TGTGCCAGCAGTCGAATGACAGCCAGCTCTGGAAACACCATATATTTT	CASSRMTASSGNTIYF
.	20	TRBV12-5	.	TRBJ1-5	TGTGCTAGTGGCCCTGGAGCGGTCCCCCTTGGGGTGGGTGGCAATCAGCCCCAGCATTTT	CASGPGAVPLGVGGNQPQHF
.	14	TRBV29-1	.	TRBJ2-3	TGCAGCGTTGACGTAGACAGCTTAACAGATACGCAGTATTTT	CSVDVDSLTDTQYF
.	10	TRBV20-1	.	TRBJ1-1	TGCAGTGCTGATACAGCTGAAGCTTTCTTT	CSADTAEAFF
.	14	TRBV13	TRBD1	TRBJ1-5	TGTGCCAGCAGCTCCGGACAGGGCAATCAGCCCCAGCATTTT	CASSSGQGNQPQHF
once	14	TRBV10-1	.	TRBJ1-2	TGCGCCAGGGAGTGGGGCCAGGGGTTAAATGGCTACACCTTC	CAREWGQGLNGYTF
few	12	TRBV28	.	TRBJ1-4	TGTGCCAACCGCGGGAGAGATGAAAAACTGTTTTTT	CANRGRDEKLFF